The rows below give T cell receptor beta chains drawn from one sample of a study of blood T cell repertoires in COVID-19. The assay was immunoSEQ multiplex PCR, and TCRdb's table has in-frame clones only and misses some. Of over 100,000 clones listed, 82% are singletons. The sample was peripheral blood. The origin of the receptors is a man in his sixties or seventies with acute or convalescent COVID-19. Both conserved end residues are part of each CDR3. Fields, in order: CDR3 DNA, CDR3 protein, J gene, V gene, clone size, D gene. The D gene is left open where the match is weak. Only part of the rows carry a size: once, few, many, or a class if the clone is expanded.

TGCAGCGTTGAAGATCGTCGCGACGGGATTATTCAAGAGACCCAGTACTTC CSVEDRRDGIIQETQYF TRBJ2-5 TRBV29-1 . .
TGTGCCAGCTCACCGGAGACGGCTTCCTACGAGCAGTACTTC CASSPETASYEQYF TRBJ2-7 TRBV18 . .
TGCGCCAGCAGCTTGGTGGGGGCAGATGACATTCAGTACTTC CASSLVGADDIQYF TRBJ2-4 TRBV5-1 . .
TGTGCCACCAGTGATTTGACTAGCGGAGTAAATTACAATGAGCAGTTCTTC CATSDLTSGVNYNEQFF TRBJ2-1 TRBV24-1 few TRBD2
TGTGCCAGCTTGGAGGACGGCAACACTGAAGCTTTCTTT CASLEDGNTEAFF TRBJ1-1 TRBV18 . .
TGCGCCAGCAGCCGGACAGGGGACCACGAGCAGTACTTC CASSRTGDHEQYF TRBJ2-7 TRBV5-1 few TRBD1
TGCAGCGTTGAAGATGATCGAGGTTCGGACTACTACAATGAGCAGTTCTTC CSVEDDRGSDYYNEQFF TRBJ2-1 TRBV29-1 . .
TGTGCCAGCAGCTTATTTCTCAATGAGCAGTTCTTC CASSLFLNEQFF TRBJ2-1 TRBV7-3 . .
TGTGCCAGCAGCCCCACCACCAGCGCGAAACAGGGGGTCACAGATACGCAGTATTTT CASSPTTSAKQGVTDTQYF TRBJ2-3 TRBV9 . TRBD1
TGTGCCAGCAGTGAACGGGGGGACGAGCAGTACTTC CASSERGDEQYF TRBJ2-7 TRBV6-1 . TRBD2
TGTGCCATCGGGAGGACTAGCGGGGAGCAACACATATATAGCACAGATACGCAGTATTTT CAIGRTSGEQHIYSTDTQYF TRBJ2-3 TRBV10-3 . TRBD2
TGTGCCAGCAGCCATGGACAGGGGCCGTACGAGCAGTACTTC CASSHGQGPYEQYF TRBJ2-7 TRBV14 . TRBD1
TGTGCCAGCAGCCCCTCCCCCGGGATATCGGACACTGAAGCTTTCTTT CASSPSPGISDTEAFF TRBJ1-1 TRBV4-2 . .
TGTGCCAGCAGCGCGCTAGCGGGTTACGAGCAGTACTTC CASSALAGYEQYF TRBJ2-7 TRBV9 once TRBD2
TGTGCCTCGGGATTAGTGGTAGATACGCAGTATTTT CASGLVVDTQYF TRBJ2-3 TRBV7-9 . .
TGTGCCAGCAGCTTTGGACAGGGACCCTACGAGCAGTACTTC CASSFGQGPYEQYF TRBJ2-7 TRBV7-9 . TRBD1
TGTGCCAGCAGTTTCGGACAGGGCAGCTTAAACTATGGCTACACCTTC CASSFGQGSLNYGYTF TRBJ1-2 TRBV28 few TRBD1
TGCGCCAGCAGAGACAGGATCAACTACAATGAGCAGTTCTTC CASRDRINYNEQFF TRBJ2-1 TRBV10-2 . .
TGTGCCAGCAGCTTCGGGGTATCAAATGAGCAGTTCTTC CASSFGVSNEQFF TRBJ2-1 TRBV7-3 . .
TGTGCCAGCTCCGGCGGCAGGGATCAGCCCCAGCATTTT CASSGGRDQPQHF TRBJ1-5 TRBV18 . .
TGCGCCAGCAGTCTAGCGGGAGATCGGTATGAGCAGTTCTTC CASSLAGDRYEQFF TRBJ2-1 TRBV5-1 . TRBD2
TGTGCCAGCTCACCAATTCCCCCACAGGGGACGGGAGAGACCCAGTACTTC CASSPIPPQGTGETQYF TRBJ2-5 TRBV18 . TRBD1
TGTGCCAGCAGCGTAGGGGGACAGGGTGACACTGAAGCTTTCTTT CASSVGGQGDTEAFF TRBJ1-1 TRBV9 . TRBD1